The clone carrying this T cell receptor beta chain was seen once. The V end lost 7 bases, the J end lost 0 bases, and 16 bases lay between the germline ends. CDR1 and CDR2 from the germline V gene are MDHEN and SYDVKM. This CDR3 contains 16 residues. The sample is drawn from a study of cytomegalovirus exposure and HLA in healthy donors. Amplification used 60 Vbeta primers and 13 Jbeta primers. Repertoires were generated with immunoSEQ multiplex PCR, while TCRdb's copy carries only in-frame clones and drops some. The table records approximately 140,000 clones, more than 70% of them present only once. Those who donated were healthy bone marrow donors.

The source material was PBMCs. The rearrangement uses TRBV28 and TRBJ1-5; possible D gene TRBD1, 6 bases. The sequence derives from a woman aged 55-70 years in good health and CMV-seronegative. The CDR3 reads CASTSGADYSNQPQHF. DNA of the CDR3: TGTGCCAGCACCTCAGGGGCAGATTATAGCAATCAGCCCCAGCATTTT.